Listed below are T cell receptor beta chains from one sample, sequenced in a study of cytomegalovirus exposure and HLA in healthy donors. Sequenced by immunoSEQ multiplex PCR; TCRdb stores in-frame clones only, minus some. The sample has around 190,000 clones, 85% seen once; the top ten hold more than 15%. The sample taken for sequencing was PBMCs. The receptors shown here come from a young man in good health and CMV-seropositive. Both conserved end residues are part of each CDR3. Each record gives: V gene, clone size, D gene, J gene, CDR3 DNA, CDR3 protein. D genes are given only for firm matches. Size values are once, few and many counts, or a class for expanded clones, and some rows have none.

V gene: TRBV7-2; clone size: once; D gene: TRBD1; J gene: TRBJ2-3; CDR3 DNA: TGTGCCAGCAGCGGACAGGGGGCAGATACGCAGTATTTT; CDR3 protein: CASSGQGADTQYF
V gene: TRBV5-1; clone size: NA; D gene: TRBD2; J gene: TRBJ2-7; CDR3 DNA: TGCGCCAGCAGCTTGGCCGGGACTAGCGGCTACGAGCAGTACTTC; CDR3 protein: CASSLAGTSGYEQYF
V gene: TRBV29-1; clone size: NA; D gene: NA; J gene: TRBJ2-1; CDR3 DNA: TGCAGCGTTGAAGGAGCTGGCGGGGCTAACTACAATGAGCAGTTCTTC; CDR3 protein: CSVEGAGGANYNEQFF
V gene: TRBV6-1; clone size: NA; D gene: NA; J gene: TRBJ1-1; CDR3 DNA: TGTGCCAGCAGTGGCCGGGCCGTGGGAGCCGAAGCTTTCTTT; CDR3 protein: CASSGRAVGAEAFF
V gene: TRBV28; clone size: NA; D gene: NA; J gene: TRBJ2-1; CDR3 DNA: TGTGCCAGCAGCTCACCCTCAGGGGGGTCCTACAATGAGCAGTTCTTC; CDR3 protein: CASSSPSGGSYNEQFF
V gene: TRBV5-4; clone size: once; D gene: NA; J gene: TRBJ2-7; CDR3 DNA: TGTGCCAGCAGCTTGGGGTCAGATGACTCCTACGAGCAGTACTTC; CDR3 protein: CASSLGSDDSYEQYF
V gene: TRBV6-6; clone size: NA; D gene: TRBD2; J gene: TRBJ2-1; CDR3 DNA: TGTGCCTCCAGGGGGACACTAGCGGGGAACAATGAGCAGTTCTTC; CDR3 protein: CASRGTLAGNNEQFF
V gene: TRBV27; clone size: many; D gene: NA; J gene: TRBJ1-2; CDR3 DNA: TGTGCCAGCAGTCCCGGTGGCAGGGCCGACTATGGCTACACCTTC; CDR3 protein: CASSPGGRADYGYTF
V gene: TRBV12-5; clone size: NA; D gene: NA; J gene: TRBJ1-2; CDR3 DNA: TGTGCTAGTGGGGCGGCGAATAACTATGGCTACACCTTC; CDR3 protein: CASGAANNYGYTF
V gene: TRBV28; clone size: few; D gene: NA; J gene: TRBJ1-6; CDR3 DNA: TGTGCCAGCAGTTTACCGTTTGGCAATTCACCCCTCCACTTT; CDR3 protein: CASSLPFGNSPLHF
V gene: TRBV5-1; clone size: NA; D gene: TRBD1; J gene: TRBJ1-1; CDR3 DNA: TGCGCCAGCAGCCTACAGGGGACTGAAGCTTTCTTT; CDR3 protein: CASSLQGTEAFF
V gene: TRBV30; clone size: NA; D gene: TRBD1; J gene: TRBJ1-2; CDR3 DNA: TGTGCCTGGAGTGTACCGGGGACAGGGTATGGCTACACCTTC; CDR3 protein: CAWSVPGTGYGYTF
V gene: TRBV29-1; clone size: NA; D gene: NA; J gene: TRBJ2-6; CDR3 DNA: TGCAGCGTTGCCCTTCAGGGTGCCGGGGCCAACGTCCTGACTTTC; CDR3 protein: CSVALQGAGANVLTF
V gene: TRBV2; clone size: few; D gene: TRBD2; J gene: TRBJ2-2; CDR3 DNA: TGTGCCAGCAGCAAAGGACTAGCGGACACCGGGGAGCTGTTTTTT; CDR3 protein: CASSKGLADTGELFF
V gene: TRBV7-9; clone size: NA; D gene: TRBD2; J gene: TRBJ2-3; CDR3 DNA: TGTGCCAGCAGCTTAGTATTGCTAGCGGAGGCAGATACGCAGTATTTT; CDR3 protein: CASSLVLLAEADTQYF
V gene: TRBV11-2; clone size: NA; D gene: TRBD2; J gene: TRBJ2-5; CDR3 DNA: TGTGCCAGCAGCTTAGCGGGAGGGTGGGAGACCCAGTACTTC; CDR3 protein: CASSLAGGWETQYF
V gene: TRBV5-1; clone size: NA; D gene: NA; J gene: TRBJ1-1; CDR3 DNA: TGCGCCAGCAGCTTGCCCCAGGGAACTGCGAACACTGAAGCTTTCTTT; CDR3 protein: CASSLPQGTANTEAFF
V gene: TRBV27; clone size: NA; D gene: NA; J gene: TRBJ1-1; CDR3 DNA: TGTGCCAGCAGTTTTTACAGGAGTTTAAACACTGAAGCTTTCTTT; CDR3 protein: CASSFYRSLNTEAFF
V gene: TRBV30; clone size: NA; D gene: NA; J gene: TRBJ1-1; CDR3 DNA: TGTGCCTGTTCAATTGGGGCAGGAAACACTGAAGCTTTCTTT; CDR3 protein: CACSIGAGNTEAFF
V gene: TRBV7-2; clone size: NA; D gene: NA; J gene: TRBJ1-3; CDR3 DNA: TGTGCCAGCGGCATGTCCTCTGGAAACACCATATATTTT; CDR3 protein: CASGMSSGNTIYF
V gene: TRBV11-3; clone size: NA; D gene: NA; J gene: TRBJ2-2; CDR3 DNA: TGTGCCAGCAGCTTAGATGGGAGCCAGACCGGGGAGCTGTTTTTT; CDR3 protein: CASSLDGSQTGELFF
V gene: TRBV2; clone size: NA; D gene: NA; J gene: TRBJ2-5; CDR3 DNA: TGTGCCAGCAGTGGAACCGGGGAGACCCAGTACTTC; CDR3 protein: CASSGTGETQYF
V gene: TRBV21-1; clone size: NA; D gene: NA; J gene: TRBJ2-2; CDR3 DNA: TGTGCCAGCAGCAACTGGACAGGAAACACCGGGGAGCTGTTTTTT; CDR3 protein: CASSNWTGNTGELFF
V gene: TRBV5-1; clone size: NA; D gene: TRBD1; J gene: TRBJ1-2; CDR3 DNA: TGCGCCAGCAGCTTGACCCGGGACAGGGAAGGCTACACCTTC; CDR3 protein: CASSLTRDREGYTF
V gene: TRBV13; clone size: NA; D gene: NA; J gene: TRBJ1-1; CDR3 DNA: TGTGCCAGCAGCGAAAAAGCTGGGGCCACTGAAGCTTTCTTT; CDR3 protein: CASSEKAGATEAFF
V gene: TRBV5-1; clone size: NA; D gene: NA; J gene: TRBJ1-1; CDR3 DNA: TGCGCCAGCAGCTTGTCGCAGGGTACAGGACTGAACACTGAAGCTTTCTTT; CDR3 protein: CASSLSQGTGLNTEAFF
V gene: TRBV6-6; clone size: NA; D gene: NA; J gene: TRBJ2-7; CDR3 DNA: TGTGCCAGCAGTTCCCCCCGTACCGGGGCCTACGAGCAGTACTTC; CDR3 protein: CASSSPRTGAYEQYF
V gene: TRBV27; clone size: NA; D gene: NA; J gene: TRBJ2-7; CDR3 DNA: TGTGCCAGCAGTTCCCCTACAGTCAACGAGCAGTACTTC; CDR3 protein: CASSSPTVNEQYF
V gene: TRBV13; clone size: NA; D gene: TRBD2; J gene: TRBJ2-1; CDR3 DNA: TGTGCCAGCAAAAGCGGGGGGGTCTACAATGAGCAGTTCTTC; CDR3 protein: CASKSGGVYNEQFF
V gene: TRBV7-8; clone size: NA; D gene: TRBD1; J gene: TRBJ1-1; CDR3 DNA: TGTGCCAGCAGCGGGACAGGGAGGAACACTGAAGCTTTCTTT; CDR3 protein: CASSGTGRNTEAFF
V gene: TRBV25-1; clone size: NA; D gene: TRBD1; J gene: TRBJ2-7; CDR3 DNA: TGTGCCAGCAGTCCGCGAGGACAGGGAACCTACGAGCAGTACTTC; CDR3 protein: CASSPRGQGTYEQYF
V gene: TRBV2; clone size: NA; D gene: NA; J gene: TRBJ1-2; CDR3 DNA: TGTGCCAGCAGGGGAGGGGGGCAGCATGGCTACACCTTC; CDR3 protein: CASRGGGQHGYTF
V gene: TRBV14; clone size: NA; D gene: TRBD1; J gene: TRBJ1-1; CDR3 DNA: TGTGCCAGCAGTCTCACAGGGGGAACTGAAGCTTTCTTT; CDR3 protein: CASSLTGGTEAFF